These 18 T cell receptor delta chains originate from one sample sequenced in a study of γδ T cells in repeated Plasmodium falciparum infection. Bulk repertoires came from Vgamma9/Vdelta2+ or Vdelta2-negative gammadelta T cells flow-sorted from PBMC. TCRdb re-called the multiplex PCR reads using CATT. The repertoire holds tens of thousands of delta-chain clones, with more than 0.85% as singletons. Sample: gamma-delta T cells from blood. These receptors were taken from a pool of human donors (malaria-infected and uninfected, not separated).

Concerning this clone: This DNA translates differently at residue 11 from the TCRdb protein, which is that of a much larger clone; a read error is likely, and the protein shown is the DNA's own translation. This chain uses TRDV1 with TRDJ1; the match to TRDD3 covers 7 bases. The J gene, left out of TCRdb, was set here by checking the DNA against germline. CDR1 and CDR2 (germline): TSWWSYY, QGS. The CDR3 is 24 residues long. J lost 1 base, V lost 6 bases, and 35 bases had no gene match. CDR3 amino acids: CALGPSPPLDALLGTSGVTDKLIF. Here the CDR3 DNA reads TGTGCTCTTGGTCCCTCCCCCCCACTCGACGCCTTACTGGGGACCTCGGGTGTCACCGATAAACTCATCTTT.

This clone has just a few counts. This likely traces to a read error, being one base from a far larger clone. The sample has other DNA sequences that encode this CDR3 too. The chain combines TRDV1 with TRDJ1, with TRDD3 matching over 13 bases. As TCRdb names no J gene, one was assigned here on the basis of a DNA match to germline. CDR3 size: 21 residues. Per the germline V gene, CDR1 is TSWWSYY and CDR2 is QGS. The CDR3 region is CALGAVFPTSFTGGYAKKLIF. DNA for the CDR3: TGTGCTCTCGGGGCAGTATTTCCTACGAGTTTTACTGGGGGATACGCTAAGAAACTCATCTTT.

This clone was seen a handful of times. Only one base separates this from a far larger clonotype, so it likely reflects a read error. The same CDR3 arises from other DNA sequences in this sample as well. V is TRDV2 and J is TRDJ1, with D tentatively TRDD3 (6 bases). TCRdb supplies no J gene; here it was assigned by aligning the nucleotide sequence to germline. The CDR3 runs to 15 residues. Germline CDR1 reads GEAIGNYY; CDR2 reads EKD. The CDR3: CACDTVGDHTDKLIF. The CDR3 nucleotides are TGTGCCTGCGACACCGTCGGGGATCACACCGATAAACTCATCTTT.

Turning to this clone: This clone may be a read error of a much larger clone one base away. The same CDR3 can be traced to other DNA sequences in this sample. The gene calls are TRDV1 and TRDJ1; the D is unclear. Germline V gene sequence: CDR1 TSWWSYY, CDR2 QGS. Trimming cost V 0 bases and J 8 bases, with 22 bases left between them. The CDR3 sequence is 17 residues long. CDR3 sequence reads: CALGELTFWTKSSKLIF. CDR3 bases: TGTGCTCTTGGGGAACTGACATTCTGGACGAAGAGTTCGAAACTCATCTTT.

Points on this clone: This DNA translates differently at residue 10 from the TCRdb protein, which is that of a much larger clone; a read error is likely, and the protein shown is the DNA's own translation. The chain carries TRDV2 and TRDJ1; D is undetermined. As TCRdb names no J gene, one was assigned here on the basis of a DNA match to germline. The length of the CDR3 is 14 residues. In germline, CDR1 is GEAIGNYY, CDR2 EKD. The CDR3 loop is CACDSLLNTEKLIF. As DNA, the CDR3 is TGTGCCTGTGACTCCTTACTTAACACCGAGAAACTCATCTTT.

This clone has a count of ten or more. The genes are TRDV1 and TRDJ1; the D gene is possibly TRDD3 (5 bases). This CDR3 comprises 20 residues. Deletions cut 1 base from V and 0 bases from J, with 24 bases between. CDR1 is TSWWSYY and CDR2 is QGS in the germline V gene. The CDR3 protein is CALGEPFATLGPTHTDKLIF. CDR3 DNA sequence: TGTGCTCTTGGGGAACCATTTGCCACGTTGGGGCCGACCCACACCGATAAACTCATCTTT.

This clone was seen ten or more times. The protein that TCRdb holds for this DNA derives from a much larger clone and differs from the translated DNA at residue 9, which likely indicates a read error; the protein shown here is translated from the DNA. The DNA of the CDR3 is TGTGCCTGTGACACCGGGCTGGGGGGCGCAACGACCGATAAACTCATCTTT. It is translated as CACDTGLGGATTDKLIF. The V call is TRDV2, the J call TRDJ1, with 7 bases identical to TRDD3. Germline matching of the DNA provided the J gene here, since TCRdb leaves it blank. Germline CDR1 GEAIGNYY, CDR2 EKD. V lost 0 bases, J lost 2 bases, and 11 bases stayed unmatched. This CDR3 is 17 amino acids long.

In this sample, this clone turned up a few times. TCRdb's protein, taken from a much larger clone, differs from this DNA's translation at residue 13, likely owing to a read error; the protein displayed comes from the DNA. The rearrangement joins TRDV2 to TRDJ1, with 9 bases matching TRDD3. The J gene, missing from TCRdb, was assigned here through DNA to germline matching. Germline V lookup: CDR1 GEAIGNYY, CDR2 EKD. There are 18 residues in the CDR3. With V trimmed by 3 bases and J by 3 bases, 16 bases remained unmatched. As DNA, the CDR3 is TGTGCCTGTGACCCCCGAATCGACTGGGGGACTAACGCCGATAAACTCATCTTT. Amino acid sequence: CACDPRIDWGTNADKLIF.

This clone was seen many times. A much larger clone is a single base away; this may be a read error. V gene TRDV1 combines with J gene TRDJ3; a possible D gene is TRDD3 (6 bases). This CDR3 region has 19 residues. The germline V gene has CDR1 TSWWSYY and CDR2 QGS. The CDR3 spells CALEPSLGGTSWDTRQTFF. CDR3 coding DNA: TGTGCTCTCGAACCTTCACTCGGGGGGACATCCTGGGACACCCGACAGACGTTTTTC.

This clone came up a few times. TCRdb records a much larger clone's protein for this DNA, with a difference at residue 5 that likely arises from a read error; the protein given is the translation of the DNA. This same CDR3 is encoded by further DNA sequences in the sample. CDR3 DNA sequence: TGTGCTCTTGGGAAAATTGCTCAAGTCGTCCCTCACACCGATAAACTCATCTTT. This gives the protein CALGKIAQVVPHTDKLIF. J is TRDJ1 and V is TRDV1; D not resolved. Looked up from germline, CDR1 is TSWWSYY and CDR2 is QGS. CDR3 length: 18 amino acids. V shed 5 bases and J shed 0 bases, with 22 bases lying between them.

This clone was seen a handful of times. The amino acid sequence in TCRdb belongs to a much larger clone and departs from this DNA's translation at residue 22, likely a sequencing read error; the sequence shown is translated from the DNA. The V call is TRDV1, the J call TRDJ1, with TRDD3 identical over 9 bases. TCRdb does not report a J gene; here it was assigned by matching the DNA to germline references. This CDR3 comprises 25 residues. Germline V gene lookup returns CDR1 TSWWSYY and CDR2 QGS. The CDR3 region is CALGELKSLLNPLYWGTLYTDRLIF. In DNA, the CDR3 is TGTGCTCTTGGGGAACTAAAGTCCCTACTCAATCCCCTGTACTGGGGGACCCTTTACACCGATAGACTCATCTTT.

This clone was observed a few times. Given a far larger clone just one base away, this is likely a sequencing read error. Other nucleotide sequences from this sample produce the same CDR3. The V gene is TRDV2; the J gene was not called; TRDD3 reflects the table's D call only, with no check against the DNA. The CDR3 runs to 17 residues. Germline CDR1 GEAIGNYY, CDR2 EKD. CDR3 nucleotides: TGTGCCTGTGACACTCTGGGGGATCTCGAGTACACCGATAAGCTCATCTTT. Its protein product is CACDTLGDLEYTDKLIF.

This clone was observed a few times. The protein recorded in TCRdb matches a much larger clone and deviates from this DNA's translation at residue 3, suggesting a read error; the protein here is obtained by translating the DNA. The chain recombines TRDV2 with TRDJ1; TRDD3 might be the D (6 bases). This CDR3 spans 16 amino acids. The germline V gene encodes CDR1 GEAIGNYY and CDR2 EKD. CDR3 bases: TGTGCCTTTGACCCCCTCGGCGGGGGGGGGGACGATAAACTCATCTTT. Its protein is CAFDPLGGGGDDKLIF.

As concerns this clone: One base separates it from a far larger clone, so it is likely a read error. Additional DNA sequences in this sample encode the identical CDR3. No J gene was called, and the V gene is TRDV2; TRDD3 was called by the table and not checked on the DNA. Per the germline V gene, CDR1 is GEAIGNYY and CDR2 is EKD. The CDR3 contains 14 residues. CDR3 coding DNA: TGTGCCTGTGACCGGGGATACACCTCCGATAAACTCATTTTT. This gives the protein CACDRGYTSDKLIF.

Many counts were recorded for this clone. The rearrangement joins TRDV2 to TRDJ1; TRDD3 matches 13 bases. The J gene, absent from TCRdb, was called here by matching the DNA to germline. V lost 3 bases to trimming and J lost 5 bases; unmatched junction nucleotides: 14. CDR1 and CDR2 (germline): GEAIGNYY, EKD. The CDR3 spans 18 residues. CDR3 protein: CACDPVLTGGYAGDKLIF. CDR3 bases: TGTGCCTGTGACCCCGTGCTTACTGGGGGATACGCCGGGGATAAACTCATCTTT.

A few counts support this clone. The protein in TCRdb stems from a much larger clone and differs at residue 3 from this DNA's translation, likely a read error; here the protein is translated from the DNA. J is TRDJ1 and V is TRDV2; 10 bases are a match to TRDD3. Because TCRdb records no J gene, it was assigned here through a match of the DNA to germline. This CDR3 region has 16 residues. Germline V gene sequence: CDR1 GEAIGNYY, CDR2 EKD. DNA of the CDR3: TGTGCCCGTGACTGGGGGATTCGCCCTAGCACCGATAAACTCATCTTT. This sequence encodes CARDWGIRPSTDKLIF.

This clone was seen more than once but under ten times. TCRdb lists the protein of a much larger clone for this DNA, which differs at residue 12, so this is likely a read error; the protein given here is translated from the DNA itself. The gene calls are TRDV2 and TRDJ1, with D uncertain. The J gene comes from matching the DNA to germline here; TCRdb lacks it. This CDR3 contains 19 residues. The V end was cut by 0 bases, the J end by 2 bases, with 24 bases between. Germline V gene lookup returns CDR1 GEAIGNYY and CDR2 EKD. The CDR3 reads CACDTEFGGVNERTDKLIF. DNA of the CDR3: TGTGCCTGTGACACCGAATTTGGCGGGGTCAACGAGAGGACCGATAAACTCATCTTT.

About this clone itself: TCRdb's protein for this DNA is that of a much larger clone and differs from the translation at residue 5, likely a read error; the protein shown is the DNA translation. The chain employs TRDV2 and TRDJ1, with 13 bases that match TRDD3. No J segment appears in TCRdb, so it was assigned here by matching the sequence to germline. After removal of 3 bases from V and 7 bases from J, the junction contained 13 bases not matched to a gene. In germline, CDR1 is GEAIGNYY, CDR2 EKD. This CDR3 region has 17 residues. The CDR3 nucleotides are TGTGCCTGTGACGTACTGGGGGATACGGAAAGAGCCCCTAAACTCATCTTT. It encodes CACDVLGDTERAPKLIF.